A single sample is the source of the 21 T cell receptor beta chains below, sequenced in a study of blood T cell repertoires in COVID-19. Here immunoSEQ multiplex PCR was the method, and the copy in TCRdb shows in-frame clones only, minus some. The repertoire holds a few hundred thousand clones, with about 90% as singletons. What was sequenced was peripheral blood. These receptors were taken from an older woman with COVID-19, enrolled during active disease.

This clone occurred once. The J gene is TRBJ2-7, the V gene TRBV28, with 9 bases matching TRBD2. CDR3 length: 14 amino acids. The V and J ends lost 10 bases and 4 bases, in that order; junction bases with no gene match: 11. Germline CDR1 reads MDHEN; CDR2 reads SYDVKM. The CDR3 DNA reads TGTGCCACCTACAAGACTAGCGGAGCTTACGAGCAGTACTTC. As protein: CATYKTSGAYEQYF.

The chain recombines TRBV11-2 with TRBJ2-5; 10 nucleotides line up with TRBD2. The germline V gene has CDR1 SGHAT and CDR2 FQNNGV. The CDR3 length is 15 residues. V dropped 1 base and J dropped 3; count of bases not matched to a gene: 2. The chain's CDR3 is CASSLGTSGEETQYF. The DNA of the CDR3 is TGTGCCAGCAGCTTAGGGACTAGCGGTGAAGAGACCCAGTACTTC.

J is TRBJ1-5 and V is TRBV7-3; the match to TRBD1 covers 8 bases. CDR1 is SGHTA and CDR2 is FQGTGA in the germline V gene. The CDR3 is made up of 17 amino acids. The V gene end was trimmed by 4 bases and the J gene end by 7 bases; junction bases not matched to a gene: 15. The CDR3, as DNA: TGTGCCAGCAGCTCCATCCCGACAGGGGCCCTCGGACAGCCCCAGCATTTT. Its translation: CASSSIPTGALGQPQHF.

This clone came up a few times. The V gene is TRBV20-1, the J gene TRBJ1-5, with 8 positions matching TRBD1. Germline V gene sequence: CDR1 DFQATT, CDR2 SNEGSKA (reference sequence). The CDR3 contains 14 residues. V was pared by 3 bases and J by 2 bases, with 3 bases of the junction left unmatched. CDR3 residues: CSASVQGGNQPQHF. DNA of the CDR3: TGCAGTGCTAGTGTACAGGGGGGCAATCAGCCCCAGCATTTT.

The V call is TRBV6-5, the J call TRBJ2-6; no clear D. Germline CDR1 is MNHEY and CDR2 is SVGAGI. This CDR3 has 15 amino acids. V gave up 2 bases and J gave up 0 bases, with 5 bases separating them. CDR3 sequence: CASSYRSSGANVLTF. The CDR3 DNA follows: TGTGCCAGCAGTTACAGGAGCTCTGGGGCCAACGTCCTGACTTTC.

This clone was seen only once. The chain carries TRBV4-3 and TRBJ1-2; 9 positions match TRBD1. The CDR3 runs 16 residues. Trimming cost V 1 base and J 4 bases; bases outside gene matches: 7. CDR1 and CDR2 (germline): LGHNA, YSLEER. The CDR3 DNA sequence: TGCGCCAGCAGCCAAGGACAGGGGGGAATAGGCTATGGCTACACCTTC. Protein product: CASSQGQGGIGYGYTF.

The chain couples TRBV2 to TRBJ2-7; TRBD1 matches at 9 bases. The V and J ends lost 9 bases and 0 bases, in that order; junction bases with no gene match: 6. Germline V CDR1 and CDR2: SNHLY, FYNNEI. The CDR3 extends over 14 amino acids. The CDR3 bases are TGTGCCAGTTCACAGGGGGCGACCTCCTACGAGCAGTACTTC. Its protein is CASSQGATSYEQYF.

The CDR3 DNA follows: TGTGCCATCAGTGCCGGGTACGGAAACACCATATATTTT. This translates into CAISAGYGNTIYF. The J gene is TRBJ1-3, the V gene TRBV10-3; no definite D call. Germline loops: CDR1 ENHRY, CDR2 SYGVKD. The CDR3 consists of 13 residues. V was clipped by 4 bases and J by 4 bases, with 8 bases between them.

The V call is TRBV28, the J call TRBJ1-5, with D possibly matching TRBD1 (6 bases). Germline V gene lookup returns CDR1 MDHEN and CDR2 SYDVKM. V dropped 6 bases and J dropped 11 bases, with 29 bases sitting between them. The CDR3 covers 17 residues. The DNA for the CDR3 is TGTGCCAGCAGAAGAATCGTTGAAACAGGGCTAAATTGGGCCCAGCATTTT. This codes for CASRRIVETGLNWAQHF.

This clone was seen only once. The chain recombines TRBV7-3 with TRBJ2-1, with D maybe TRBD2 (5 bases). CDR3 length: 15 residues. V was trimmed by 5 bases and J by 7 bases, leaving 18 bases between them. The germline CDR1 and CDR2 sequences are SGHTA and FQGTGA. The CDR3 coding sequence is TGTGCCAGCAGCGCATACTCAAGCGGCGGGAATGAGCAGTTCTTC. Amino acids: CASSAYSSGGNEQFF.

The rearrangement links TRBV19 to TRBJ2-2, with TRBD1 matching 9 bases. Trimming removed 4 bases from V and 3 bases from J; junction bases left unmatched: 3. This CDR3 contains 15 residues. Germline lookup yields CDR1 LNHDA and CDR2 SQIVND (reference sequence). CDR3 amino acids: CASSKTGGDTGELFF. The CDR3 region has the DNA TGTGCCAGTAGTAAGACAGGGGGTGACACCGGGGAGCTGTTTTTT.

This chain joins TRBV7-9 and TRBJ2-1, with 7 bases matching TRBD1. CDR3 size: 13 residues. Germline-derived CDR1 and CDR2 are SEHNR and FQNEAQ (reference sequence). V lost 5 bases and J lost 6; bases outside the gene matches: 4. For the CDR3, the DNA is TGTGCCAGCAGCCCTCAGGGGGTCAATGAGCAGTTCTTC. Translated, it gives CASSPQGVNEQFF.

The chain employs TRBV2 and TRBJ1-4; D not resolved. The CDR3 has 16 amino acids. V was shortened by 3 bases and J by 5 bases, with 16 bases between the two germline ends. Germline V gene sequence: CDR1 SNHLY, CDR2 FYNNEI. This CDR3 is CASSDPDWIRNEKLFF. CDR3 coding DNA: TGTGCCAGCAGTGACCCCGACTGGATAAGGAATGAAAAACTGTTTTTT.

The chain employs TRBV7-3 and TRBJ2-7; 11 nucleotides match TRBD2. The germline CDR1 and CDR2 sequences are SGHTA and FQGTGA. Trimming at V came to 3 bases and at J to 6 bases, leaving 4 bases not matched to a gene. The CDR3 covers 14 residues. The DNA of the CDR3 is TGTGCCAGCAGCTTGACTAGCGGGAAGGGCGAGCAGTACTTC. This codes for CASSLTSGKGEQYF.

The chain carries TRBV19 and TRBJ2-2, with a tentative D call TRBD2 (6 bases). Germline CDR1 and CDR2: LNHDA and SQIVND (reference sequence). There are 14 residues in the CDR3. Trimming shortened V by 7 bases and J by 0 bases, and 9 bases separated the two germline ends. CDR3 sequence reads: CASMVAANTGELFF. Here the CDR3 DNA reads TGTGCCAGTATGGTAGCGGCGAACACCGGGGAGCTGTTTTTT.

V is TRBV6-5 and J is TRBJ1-5; tentatively, D is TRBD1 (5 bases). The CDR3 totals 14 residues. Germline lookup yields CDR1 MNHEY and CDR2 SVGAGI. Deletions cut 6 bases from V and 4 bases from J, with 13 bases between. CDR3 nucleotide sequence: TGTGCCAGCAGGACGGACATACCAAATCAGCCCCAGCATTTT. Its translation is CASRTDIPNQPQHF.

This chain uses TRBV4-1 with TRBJ2-5; D is undetermined. The CDR3 spans 11 residues. Trimming took 5 bases from V and 2 from J, leaving 3 bases between them. CDR1 is MGHRA, CDR2 YSYEKL, per germline. The CDR3 loop is CASSSQETQYF. The CDR3 bases are TGCGCCAGCAGCTCGCAAGAGACCCAGTACTTC.

The chain carries TRBV12-3 or TRBV12-4 and TRBJ1-5, with D perhaps matching TRBD1 (5 bases). The CDR3 totals 11 residues. Trimming shortened V by 5 bases and J by 14 bases, and 13 bases separated the two germline ends. For the CDR3, the DNA is TGTGCCAGCAGTGCGGGACCCACGGAGCATTTT. Amino acids: CASSAGPTEHF.

The J gene is TRBJ1-5, the V gene TRBV15; TRBD1 might be the D (5 bases). Germline V CDR1 and CDR2: LNHNV, YYDKDF (reference sequence). The CDR3 extends over 15 amino acids. V was pared by 0 bases and J by 9 bases, with 15 bases between. The CDR3 spells CATSRESVRVGPQHF. In nucleotides, the CDR3 is TGTGCCACCAGCAGAGAGAGCGTCAGGGTAGGGCCCCAGCATTTT.

The V call is TRBV5-6, the J call TRBJ2-3; 9 bases fit TRBD1. With V trimmed by 4 bases and J by 3 bases, 6 bases remained unmatched. This CDR3 contains 15 residues. Germline assignment: CDR1 SGHDT and CDR2 YYEEEE. The CDR3 bases are TGTGCCAGCAGCCCCTGGGACAGGGCTACAGATACGCAGTATTTT. Translated: CASSPWDRATDTQYF.

The chain employs TRBV19 and TRBJ2-5, with 7 bases identical to TRBD1. The CDR3 is 15 amino acids. With V trimmed by 1 base and J by 5 bases, 7 bases remained unmatched. Germline-derived CDR1 and CDR2 are LNHDA and SQIVND (reference sequence). Here the CDR3 DNA reads TGTGCCAGTAGTATAGTAGGGGGCGCAGGGGAGACCCAGTACTTC. Amino acid sequence: CASSIVGGAGETQYF.